This T cell receptor beta chain was sequenced during a study of T cell responses to AZD1222 COVID-19 vaccine. Profiled with immunoSEQ multiplex PCR; TCRdb holds only in-frame clones, not every one. The table records 150,000 to 200,000 clones, approximately 91% of them present only once. This CDR3 is 16 amino acids long. V dropped 1 base and J dropped 4 bases, with 15 bases sitting between them. Germline V CDR1 and CDR2: SGHTA, FQGTGA. This clone was detected only once. This TCR was sampled from an adult who received the AZD1222 COVID-19 vaccine. The sample was peripheral blood, taken 28 days after the second AZD1222 dose. The J gene is TRBJ2-3, the V gene TRBV7-3; D is perhaps TRBD1 (7 bases). Here the CDR3 reads CASSLRSAGGSDTQYF. In DNA, the CDR3 is TGTGCCAGCAGCTTAAGATCGGCAGGGGGGTCAGATACGCAGTATTTT. Supplemented by reference TRBV7-3 and TRBJ2-3, the full variable domain reads GAGVSQTPSNKVTEKGKYVELRCDPISGHTALYWYRQSLGQGPEFLIYFQGTGAADDSGLPNDRFFAVRPEGSVSTLKIQRTERGDSAVYLCASSLRSAGGSDTQYFGPGTRLTVL.